This T cell receptor (beta chain) was sequenced for a study of T cells expressing NK-cell markers. The CDR3 contains 16 residues. Germline values: CDR1 LNHDA, CDR2 SQIVND (reference sequence). TCRdb reanalyzed the 5' RACE reads and collapses them to one entry per CDR3 protein, without DNA. This table holds approximately 380,000 distinct CDR3 sequences. The chain combines TRBV19 with TRBJ1-2; there is no DNA to check the TCRdb D call of TRBD1. The TCR originated in a man aged 18-70 years in good health. Sequences were obtained from blood T cells: a sorted CD56 or NKG2C T cell subset, CD4+ or CD8+ T cells, or bulk PBMC T cells (not recorded which). The CDR3 loop is CASSPRRQGGSYGYTF.